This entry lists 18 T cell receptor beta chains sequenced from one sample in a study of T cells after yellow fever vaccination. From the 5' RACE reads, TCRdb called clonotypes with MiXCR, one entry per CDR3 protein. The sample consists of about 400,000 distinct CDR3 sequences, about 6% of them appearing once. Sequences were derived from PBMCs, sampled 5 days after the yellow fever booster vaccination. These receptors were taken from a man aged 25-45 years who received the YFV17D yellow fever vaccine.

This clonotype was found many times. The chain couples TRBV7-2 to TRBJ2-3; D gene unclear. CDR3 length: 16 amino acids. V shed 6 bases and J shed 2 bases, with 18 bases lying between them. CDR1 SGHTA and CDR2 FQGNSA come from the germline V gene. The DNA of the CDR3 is TGTGCCAGCAGTCCACAAGGACCAGGAGTCACAGATACGCAGTATTTT. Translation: CASSPQGPGVTDTQYF. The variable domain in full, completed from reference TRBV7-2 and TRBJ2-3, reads GAGVSQSPSNKVTEKGKDVELRCDPISGHTALYWYRQSLGQGLEFLIYFQGNSAPDKSGLPSDRFSAERTGGSVSTLTIQRTQQEDSAVYLCASSPQGPGVTDTQYFGPGTRLTVL.

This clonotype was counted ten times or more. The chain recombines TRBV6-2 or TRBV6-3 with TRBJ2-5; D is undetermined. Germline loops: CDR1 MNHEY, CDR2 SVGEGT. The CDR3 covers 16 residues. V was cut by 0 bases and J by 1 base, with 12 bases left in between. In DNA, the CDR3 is TGTGCCAGCAGTTACTCGAAAAGAGGATTCCAAGAGACCCAGTACTTC. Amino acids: CASSYSKRGFQETQYF.

The CDR3 DNA is TGCGCCAGCAGCCCGACCGCCTCTGGAAACACCATATATTTT. This translates into CASSPTASGNTIYF. The chain is built from TRBV5-1 and TRBJ1-3; D uncertain. CDR3 size: 14 residues. Germline V CDR1 and CDR2: SGHRS, YFSETQ. The V end was cut by 4 bases, the J end by 0 bases, with 8 bases between.

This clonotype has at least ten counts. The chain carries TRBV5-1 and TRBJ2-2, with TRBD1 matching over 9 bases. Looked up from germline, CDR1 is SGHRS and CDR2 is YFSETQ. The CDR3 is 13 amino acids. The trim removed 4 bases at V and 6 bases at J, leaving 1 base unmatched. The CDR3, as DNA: TGCGCCAGCAGCCACAGGGGGCCCGGGGAGCTGTTTTTT. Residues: CASSHRGPGELFF.

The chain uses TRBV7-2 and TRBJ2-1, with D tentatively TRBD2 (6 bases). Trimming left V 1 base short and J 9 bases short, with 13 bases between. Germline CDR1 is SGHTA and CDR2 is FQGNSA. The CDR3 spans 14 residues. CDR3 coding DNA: TGTGCCAGCAGCTTAGGGTCGGGAGAAGGTGAGCAGTTCTTC. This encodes CASSLGSGEGEQFF.

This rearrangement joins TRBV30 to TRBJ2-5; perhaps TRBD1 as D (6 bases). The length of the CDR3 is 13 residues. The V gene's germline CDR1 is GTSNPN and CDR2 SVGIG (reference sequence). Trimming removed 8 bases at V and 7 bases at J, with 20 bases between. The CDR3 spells CARQGRVKGTQYF. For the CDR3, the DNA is TGTGCCCGCCAGGGGCGGGTAAAAGGGACCCAGTACTTC. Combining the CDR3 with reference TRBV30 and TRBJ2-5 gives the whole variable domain SQTIHQWPATLVQPVGSPLSLECTVEGTSNPNLYWYRQAAGRGLQLLFYSVGIGQISSEVPQNLSASRPQDRQFILSSKKLLLSDSGFYLCARQGRVKGTQYFGPGTRLLVL.

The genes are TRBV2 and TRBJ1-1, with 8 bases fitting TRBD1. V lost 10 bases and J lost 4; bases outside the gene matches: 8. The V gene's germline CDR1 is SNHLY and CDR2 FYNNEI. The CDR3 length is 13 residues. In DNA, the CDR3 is TGTGCCACTCGACAGGGGTCGAGCACTGAAGCTTTCTTT. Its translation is CATRQGSSTEAFF. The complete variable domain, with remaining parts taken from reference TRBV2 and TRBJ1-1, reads EPEVTQTPSHQVTQMGQEVILRCVPISNHLYFYWYRQILGQKVEFLVSFYNNEISEKSEIFDDQFSVERPDGSNFTLKIRSTKLEDSAMYFCATRQGSSTEAFFGQGTRLTVV.

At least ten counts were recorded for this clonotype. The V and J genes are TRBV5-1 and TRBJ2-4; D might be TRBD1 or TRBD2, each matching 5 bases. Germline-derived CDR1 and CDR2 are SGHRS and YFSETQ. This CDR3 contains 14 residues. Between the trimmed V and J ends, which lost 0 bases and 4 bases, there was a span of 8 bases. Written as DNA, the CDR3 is TGCGCCAGCAGCTTGGTTGAGGGGAAAAACATTCAGTACTTC. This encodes CASSLVEGKNIQYF.

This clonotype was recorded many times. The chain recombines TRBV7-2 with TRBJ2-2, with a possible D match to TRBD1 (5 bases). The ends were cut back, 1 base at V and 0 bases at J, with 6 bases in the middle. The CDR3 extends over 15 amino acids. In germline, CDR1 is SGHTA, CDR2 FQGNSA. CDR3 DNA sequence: TGTGCCAGCAGCTTAGACAGGCCGAACACCGGGGAGCTGTTTTTT. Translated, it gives CASSLDRPNTGELFF. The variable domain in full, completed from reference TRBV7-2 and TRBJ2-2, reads GAGVSQSPSNKVTEKGKDVELRCDPISGHTALYWYRQSLGQGLEFLIYFQGNSAPDKSGLPSDRFSAERTGGSVSTLTIQRTQQEDSAVYLCASSLDRPNTGELFFGEGSRLTVL.

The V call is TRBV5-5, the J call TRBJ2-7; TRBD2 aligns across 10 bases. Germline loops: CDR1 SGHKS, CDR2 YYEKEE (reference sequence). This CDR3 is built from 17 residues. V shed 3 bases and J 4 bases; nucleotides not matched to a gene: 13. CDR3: CASSSSTGPSGSYEQYF. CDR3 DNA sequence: TGTGCCAGCAGCTCTTCGACAGGCCCTAGCGGGAGTTACGAGCAGTACTTC.

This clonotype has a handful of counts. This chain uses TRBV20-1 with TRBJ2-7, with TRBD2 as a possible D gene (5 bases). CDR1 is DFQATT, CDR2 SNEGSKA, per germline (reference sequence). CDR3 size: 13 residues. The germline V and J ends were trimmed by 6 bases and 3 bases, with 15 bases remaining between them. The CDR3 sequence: CSAAPREYYEQYF. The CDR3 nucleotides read TGCAGTGCAGCCCCGAGGGAATACTACGAGCAGTACTTC.

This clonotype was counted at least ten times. Here the CDR3 reads CASSLGTSGNIQYF. Written as DNA, the CDR3 is TGTGCCAGCAGTTTAGGGACCTCTGGGAACATTCAGTACTTC. The V call is TRBV12-3 or TRBV12-4, the J call TRBJ2-4; no firm D call. The CDR3 loop spans 14 amino acids. V was cut by 1 base and J by 7 bases, with 11 bases left in between.

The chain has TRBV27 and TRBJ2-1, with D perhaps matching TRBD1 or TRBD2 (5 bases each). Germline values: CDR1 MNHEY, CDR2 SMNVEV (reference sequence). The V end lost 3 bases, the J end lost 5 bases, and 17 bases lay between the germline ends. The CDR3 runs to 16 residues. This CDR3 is CASSFGGTALDNEQFF. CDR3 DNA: TGTGCCAGCAGTTTTGGTGGGACCGCCCTAGACAATGAGCAGTTCTTC.

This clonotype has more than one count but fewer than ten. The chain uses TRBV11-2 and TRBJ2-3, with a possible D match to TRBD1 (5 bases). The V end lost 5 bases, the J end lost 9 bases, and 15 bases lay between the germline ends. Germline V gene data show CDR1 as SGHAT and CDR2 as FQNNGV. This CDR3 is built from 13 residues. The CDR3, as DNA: TGTGCCAGCAGCCTTGGACATCGAGAAACGCAGTATTTT. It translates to CASSLGHRETQYF. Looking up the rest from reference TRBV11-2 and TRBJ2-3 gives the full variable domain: EAGVAQSPRYKIIEKRQSVAFWCNPISGHATLYWYQQILGQGPKLLIQFQNNGVVDDSQLPKDRFSAERLKGVDSTLKIQPAKLEDSAVYLCASSLGHRETQYFGPGTRLTVL.

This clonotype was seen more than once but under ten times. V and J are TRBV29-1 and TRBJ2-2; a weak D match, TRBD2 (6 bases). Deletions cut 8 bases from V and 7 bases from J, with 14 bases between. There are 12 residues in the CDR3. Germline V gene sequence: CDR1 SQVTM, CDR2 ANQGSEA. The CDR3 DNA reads TGCAGCTCCATTTTCGGGAGCGGGGAGCTGTTTTTT. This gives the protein CSSIFGSGELFF.

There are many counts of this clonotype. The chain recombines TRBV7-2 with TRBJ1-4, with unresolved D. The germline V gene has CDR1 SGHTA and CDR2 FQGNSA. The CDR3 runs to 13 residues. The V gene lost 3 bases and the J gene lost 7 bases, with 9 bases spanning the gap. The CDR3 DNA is TGTGCCAGCAGCTTCTCATTCGGTGAAAAACTGTTTTTT. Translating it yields CASSFSFGEKLFF.

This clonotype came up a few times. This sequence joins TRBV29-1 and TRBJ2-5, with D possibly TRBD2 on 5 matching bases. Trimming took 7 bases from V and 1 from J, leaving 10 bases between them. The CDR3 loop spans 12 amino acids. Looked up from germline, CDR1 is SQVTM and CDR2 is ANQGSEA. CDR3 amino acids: CSDRSVQETQYF. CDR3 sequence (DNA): TGCAGCGACCGTAGCGTCCAAGAGACCCAGTACTTC.

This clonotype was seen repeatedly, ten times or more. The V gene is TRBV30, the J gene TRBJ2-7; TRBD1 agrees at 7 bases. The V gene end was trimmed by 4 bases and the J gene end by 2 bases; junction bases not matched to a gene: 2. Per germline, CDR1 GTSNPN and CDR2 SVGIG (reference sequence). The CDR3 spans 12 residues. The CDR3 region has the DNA TGTGCCTGGAAAGGACAGGCCTACGAGCAGTACTTC. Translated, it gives CAWKGQAYEQYF.